The clone carrying this T cell receptor (beta chain) has a single count. Antigen specificity is unknown. The data derive from a study of radiotherapy plus CTLA-4 blockade in lung cancer. Overall study context: In roughly 17% of patients, objective responses were seen; around 34% had disease control.

With V trimmed by 1 base and J by 6 bases, 6 bases remained unmatched. CDR3 length equals 15 residues. The germline V gene encodes CDR1 KGHSH and CDR2 LQKENI. Here immunoSEQ multiplex PCR was the method, and the copy in TCRdb shows in-frame clones only, minus some. The sample contains some 27,000 clones, approximately 80% of which appear only once. General study findings and limits: TCR clones originating in tumors grew in number in blood after radiotherapy plus ipilimumab.

The J gene is TRBJ2-1, the V gene TRBV18; the match to TRBD2 covers 7 bases. The input for sequencing was peripheral blood, taken from a patient treated with radiotherapy plus ipilimumab. The sequence was obtained from a human donor with non-small cell lung cancer that progressed on radiotherapy plus ipilimumab. CDR3 loop: CASSPRRGGVNEQFF. In DNA form, the CDR3 reads TGTGCCAGCTCACCACGGAGGGGAGGGGTCAATGAGCAGTTCTTC. Full variable domain (rest looked up from reference TRBV18 and TRBJ2-1): NAGVMQNPRHLVRRRGQEARLRCSPMKGHSHVYWYRQLPEEGLKFMVYLQKENIIDESGMPKERFSAEFPKEGPSILRIQQVVRGDSAAYFCASSPRRGGVNEQFFGPGTRLTVL.